Following are 11 T cell receptor beta chains from one sample sequenced in a study of T cell responses to AZD1222 COVID-19 vaccine. The method was immunoSEQ multiplex PCR; TCRdb's version includes in-frame clones alone and lacks a portion of them. This table holds 150,000 or so clones, approximately 91% found once. Sequencing was performed on peripheral blood, taken 28 days after the second AZD1222 dose. The receptors originated from an adult who received the AZD1222 COVID-19 vaccine.

This clone has only a few counts. CDR3 DNA sequence: TGCAGCGGACAGAACACTGAAGCTTTCTTT. Amino acids: CSGQNTEAFF. The chain employs TRBV29-1 and TRBJ1-1; D is uncertain. V was cut by 7 bases and J by 1 base, with 4 bases left in between. This CDR3 is built from 10 residues. CDR1 is SQVTM, CDR2 ANQGSEA, per germline.

The CDR3 here is CAWSGILDYNEQFF. The CDR3 DNA is TGTGCCTGGAGTGGTATACTAGATTACAATGAGCAGTTCTTC. The rearrangement joins TRBV30 to TRBJ2-1, with D perhaps TRBD2 (5 bases). The germline V and J ends were trimmed by 1 base and 4 bases, with 11 bases remaining between them. The CDR3 sequence is 14 residues long. Germline values: CDR1 GTSNPN, CDR2 SVGIG (reference sequence).

V usage is TRBV30 and J usage is TRBJ1-6; no clear D gene. Germline loops: CDR1 GTSNPN, CDR2 SVGIG (reference sequence). Trimming shortened V by 6 bases and J by 7 bases, and 10 bases separated the two germline ends. The CDR3 consists of 12 residues. CDR3: CACRPKNSPLHF. Written as DNA, the CDR3 is TGTGCCTGCCGGCCCAAGAATTCACCCCTCCACTTT.

The gene calls are TRBV7-6 and TRBJ2-1; possibly TRBD1 or TRBD2 for D (5 bases each). Trimming stripped 4 bases from V and 7 bases from J, with 11 bases between. Germline lookup yields CDR1 SGHVS and CDR2 FNYEAQ. The CDR3 runs 13 residues. The DNA of the CDR3 is TGTGCCAGCAGCTGGGACCGCCGTAATGAGCAGTTCTTC. Translated: CASSWDRRNEQFF.

This rearrangement joins TRBV7-9 to TRBJ1-2, with a tentative D call TRBD1 (5 bases). Trimming stripped 3 bases from V and 8 bases from J, with 16 bases between. CDR1 and CDR2 from the germline V gene are SEHNR and FQNEAQ (reference sequence). This CDR3 region has 14 residues. CDR3 in amino acids: CASSFYQAGSGYTF. The DNA of the CDR3 is TGTGCCAGCAGCTTCTACCAGGCAGGGTCCGGCTACACCTTC.

V is TRBV14 and J is TRBJ2-5; TRBD1 aligns across 8 bases. The CDR3 has 18 residues. In germline, CDR1 is SGHDN, CDR2 FVKESK. The ends lost 1 base at V and 5 bases at J; junction bases unmatched: 15. The CDR3 here is CASSQAPKWGRGLETQYF. CDR3 sequence (DNA): TGTGCCAGCAGCCAAGCTCCCAAGTGGGGCAGGGGGCTGGAGACCCAGTACTTC.

The rearrangement links TRBV19 to TRBJ1-2, with no clear D. V lost 6 bases to trimming and J lost 7 bases, with 21 bases between them. CDR1 is LNHDA, CDR2 SQIVND, per germline (reference sequence). The CDR3 covers 15 residues. This CDR3 reads CASRPRGSQFGGYTF. In DNA, the CDR3 is TGTGCCAGTAGACCCCGAGGCAGCCAGTTCGGTGGCTACACCTTC.

The CDR3 loop reads CASSGQGQEGEAFF. The CDR3 DNA is TGCGCCAGCAGCGGACAAGGACAGGAAGGTGAAGCTTTCTTT. V usage is TRBV5-1 and J usage is TRBJ1-1, with 7 bases identical to TRBD1. CDR1 and CDR2 (germline): SGHRS, YFSETQ. This CDR3 contains 14 residues. J gave up 7 bases and V 4 bases, and 10 bases lay outside the gene matches.

The DNA of the CDR3 is TGTGCCAGCAGCGTAGGGGCTAGCGGGAGGGTGCCGTACAATGAGCAGTTCTTC. Translation gives CASSVGASGRVPYNEQFF. The chain couples TRBV9 to TRBJ2-1; 12 bases match TRBD2. Germline V gene lookup returns CDR1 SGDLS and CDR2 YYNGEE. CDR3 length equals 18 residues. V lost 0 bases to trimming and J lost 4 bases; unmatched junction nucleotides: 8. Filled out from reference TRBV9 and TRBJ2-1, the complete variable domain reads DSGVTQTPKHLITATGQRVTLRCSPRSGDLSVYWYQQSLDQGLQFLIQYYNGEERAKGNILERFSAQQFPDLHSELNLSSLELGDSALYFCASSVGASGRVPYNEQFFGPGTRLTVL.

V is TRBV28 and J is TRBJ2-7, with D maybe TRBD1 (5 bases). The CDR3 totals 12 residues. Germline loops: CDR1 MDHEN, CDR2 SYDVKM. V was trimmed by 7 bases and J by 3 bases, leaving 10 bases between them. CDR3 loop: CASTDKDYEQYF. The CDR3 bases are TGTGCCAGCACGGACAAAGACTACGAGCAGTACTTC.

This clone was detected once. The gene calls are TRBV30 and TRBJ1-2, with TRBD1 as a possible D gene (5 bases). Germline lookup yields CDR1 GTSNPN and CDR2 SVGIG (reference sequence). The CDR3 runs 16 residues. V lost 0 bases, J lost 6 bases, and 20 bases lay in between. The CDR3 DNA reads TGTGCCTGGAGTGTACCCGCCTCTGGGGCAAGAAATGGCTACACCTTC. As protein: CAWSVPASGARNGYTF. The variable domain in full, completed from reference TRBV30 and TRBJ1-2, reads SQTIHQWPATLVQPVGSPLSLECTVEGTSNPNLYWYRQAAGRGLQLLFYSVGIGQISSEVPQNLSASRPQDRQFILSSKKLLLSDSGFYLCAWSVPASGARNGYTFGSGTRLTVV.